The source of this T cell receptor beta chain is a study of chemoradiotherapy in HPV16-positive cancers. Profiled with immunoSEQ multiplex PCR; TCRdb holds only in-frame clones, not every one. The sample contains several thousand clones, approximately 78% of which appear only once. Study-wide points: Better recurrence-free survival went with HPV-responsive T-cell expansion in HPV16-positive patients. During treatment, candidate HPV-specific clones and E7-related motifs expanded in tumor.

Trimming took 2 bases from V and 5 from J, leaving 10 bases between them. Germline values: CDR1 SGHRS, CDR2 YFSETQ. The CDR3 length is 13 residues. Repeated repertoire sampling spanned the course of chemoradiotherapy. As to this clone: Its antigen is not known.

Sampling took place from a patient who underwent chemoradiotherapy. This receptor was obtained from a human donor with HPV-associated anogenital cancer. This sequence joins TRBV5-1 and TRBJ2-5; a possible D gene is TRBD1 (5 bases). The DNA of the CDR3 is TGCGCCAGCAGCTTACAGGCTTGGGAGACCCAGTACTTC. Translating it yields CASSLQAWETQYF.